The entry that follows covers one T cell receptor (beta chain) sequence. Its specific antigen is unknown. Per-nucleotide qualities are absent, and no much larger clonotype sits a single base away. These data are taken from a study of T cell repertoires in cytomegalovirus infection (dated by TCRdb to between 2017 and 2020). For the wider study: Donor HLA type was relevant to the analysis, because carriage of CMV infection together with the matching HLA type was indicated by public TCR beta signatures.

Instrument used: Illumina HiSeq 1500. TCRdb reworked the public reads: Q25 trimming with fastp, MiXCR clone assembly, productive beta chains retained. Each CDR3 protein appears once, grouped with its most common genes and DNA. This sample gives some 600,000 distinct CDR3 sequences in total; about 24% of them show up just once. Clones ranked in the top ten supply 7.5% to 9% of the sample. The full study reports these points: The ex vivo response was dominated by HLA-C-restricted CMV-specific TCR beta clonotypes, which also provided the single most frequent clonotype in two of eight donors. In both this cohort and an independent cohort of 352 donors, the cumulative frequency of public TCR beta family members distinguished carriers of CMV infection plus the relevant HLA type.

A distance of 8 bases separates the germline ends of V and J, which lose 6 bases and 6 bases respectively. The CDR3 has 11 amino acids, counting the end cysteine and phenylalanine. Only the CDR3 portion is preserved as DNA: 33 bases, with reading frame beginning at the first base. For CDR1 and CDR2, the germline V gene (reference sequence) lists LNHDA and SQIVND. The receptor was derived from a human donor in good health (CMV status not recorded). Some clones in this sample may be carry-over from other donors' samples. This receptor chain uses TRBV19 and TRBJ1-1; TRBD1 might be the D gene, on 6 matching bases. The sample taken for sequencing was CD8+ T cells from PBMCs. In nucleotides, the sequence is TGTGCCAGTAGGCACAGGGCTGAAGCTTTCTTT. Its protein is CASRHRAEAFF.